The 10 T cell receptor beta chains presented below share a single source sample, sequenced in a study of early stage breast cancer tumors. Data came from immunoSEQ multiplex PCR; TCRdb stores just in-frame clones and leaves some out. The sample carries around 31,000 clones, almost 75% recorded once. Material: blood. These receptor sequences come from a person aged 35 to 50 with breast cancer.

The chain uses TRBV9 and TRBJ2-7; D gene ambiguous. The CDR3 consists of 14 residues. Germline CDR1 SGDLS, CDR2 YYNGEE. V dropped 0 bases and J dropped 5 bases, with 12 bases sitting between them. The CDR3 sequence is CASSVGTDLHEQYF. CDR3 coding DNA: TGTGCCAGCAGCGTAGGCACGGACCTCCACGAGCAGTACTTC.

This clone came up a few times. V usage is TRBV6-6 and J usage is TRBJ1-2; D is unclear. Germline CDR1 is MNHNY and CDR2 is SVGAGI (reference sequence). V was cut by 2 bases and J by 8 bases, with 15 bases left in between. The CDR3 extends over 14 amino acids. In DNA form, the CDR3 reads TGTGCCAGCAGTTACGATTCGAACTCTGAAGGCTACACCTTC. Amino acid sequence: CASSYDSNSEGYTF.

This clone was found once. The chain links TRBV7-3 to TRBJ2-1; 11 positions agree with TRBD2. Germline V gives CDR1 SGHTA, CDR2 FQGTGA. Trimming removed 5 bases from V and 9 bases from J; junction bases left unmatched: 9. CDR3 length equals 15 residues. In DNA form, the CDR3 reads TGTGCCAGCAGCCCCATTAGCGGGAGGGCCGGTGAGCAGTTCTTC. Its protein product is CASSPISGRAGEQFF.

This clone counts as medium-sized. V is TRBV11-2 and J is TRBJ1-2, with TRBD1 as a possible D gene (5 bases). CDR3 length: 11 amino acids. Trimming shortened V by 3 bases and J by 8 bases, and 7 bases separated the two germline ends. Germline V gene sequence: CDR1 SGHAT, CDR2 FQNNGV. CDR3 in DNA: TGTGCCAGCAGCTTCAGGGACGGCTACACCTTC. It specifies CASSFRDGYTF.

This clone was observed a single time. For the CDR3, the DNA is TGTGCCAGCTCACCACGGACTAGCGGGAGCGGGAAGCAGTTCTTC. Its protein is CASSPRTSGSGKQFF. The chain links TRBV18 to TRBJ2-1; 13 positions match TRBD2. The CDR3 length is 15 residues. The trim removed 1 base at V and 11 bases at J, leaving 5 bases unmatched. In germline, CDR1 is KGHSH, CDR2 LQKENI.

The chain uses TRBV7-3 and TRBJ1-1; unclear D gene. The CDR3 extends over 13 amino acids. Deletions cut 5 bases from V and 2 bases from J, with 9 bases between. The V gene's germline CDR1 is SGHTA and CDR2 FQGTGA. The CDR3 bases are TGTGCCAGCAGCCTATACAGCAACACTGAAGCTTTCTTT. This gives the protein CASSLYSNTEAFF.

This chain uses TRBV27 with TRBJ1-4, with D possibly being TRBD1 (6 bases). CDR1 is MNHEY and CDR2 is SMNVEV in the germline V gene (reference sequence). Trimming shortened V by 6 bases and J by 7 bases, and 15 bases separated the two germline ends. The CDR3 has 14 amino acids. For the CDR3, the DNA is TGTGCCAGCAGCGGGGGGCCCGAGGTTGAAAAACTGTTTTTT. Its protein is CASSGGPEVEKLFF.

This chain joins TRBV6-4 and TRBJ2-1, with TRBD1 matching 9 bases. The V segment lost 5 bases and the J segment 7 bases; nucleotides outside the gene matches: 3. Looked up from germline, CDR1 is MRHNA and CDR2 is SNTAGT. This CDR3 is built from 13 residues. The CDR3 bases are TGTGCCAGCAGTATTGACAGGGGGAATGAGCAGTTCTTC. Protein sequence: CASSIDRGNEQFF.

In its sample, this clone was seen once. The V gene is TRBV28, the J gene TRBJ2-3; possible D gene TRBD1, 5 bases. CDR3 length: 14 amino acids. V lost 5 bases and J 3 bases, leaving 12 bases between the germline ends. In germline, CDR1 is MDHEN, CDR2 SYDVKM. The CDR3 sequence is CASSPTQGTDTQYF. CDR3 nucleotide sequence: TGTGCCAGCAGTCCCACCCAGGGTACAGATACGCAGTATTTT.

The CDR3 region is CSAERLAGDTQYF. The DNA for the CDR3 is TGCAGCGCCGAGCGGCTAGCGGGAGATACGCAGTATTTT. The J gene is TRBJ2-3, the V gene TRBV29-1; the match to TRBD2 covers 8 bases. From germline, CDR1 is SQVTM and CDR2 ANQGSEA. This CDR3 has 13 amino acids. Trimming cost V 7 bases and J 5 bases; bases outside gene matches: 8.